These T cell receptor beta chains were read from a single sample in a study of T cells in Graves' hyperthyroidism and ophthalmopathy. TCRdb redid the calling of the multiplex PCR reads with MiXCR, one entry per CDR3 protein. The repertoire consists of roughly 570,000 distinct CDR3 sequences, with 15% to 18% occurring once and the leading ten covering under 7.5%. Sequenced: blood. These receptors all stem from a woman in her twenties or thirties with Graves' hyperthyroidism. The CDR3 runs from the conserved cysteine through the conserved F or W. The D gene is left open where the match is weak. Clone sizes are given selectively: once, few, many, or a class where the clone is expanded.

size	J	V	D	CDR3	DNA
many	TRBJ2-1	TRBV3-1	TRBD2	CASSPASGRGWNNEQFF	TGTGCCAGCAGCCCTGCTAGCGGGAGAGGTTGGAACAATGAGCAGTTCTTC
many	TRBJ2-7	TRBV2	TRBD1	CASSERDRVHEQYF	TGTGCCAGCAGTGAACGGGACAGGGTCCACGAGCAGTACTTC
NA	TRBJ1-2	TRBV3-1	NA	CASSQDPETVNYGYTF	TGTGCCAGCAGCCAAGATCCAGAGACAGTTAACTATGGCTACACCTTC
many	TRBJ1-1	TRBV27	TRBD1	CASTNLDRMNTEAFF	TGTGCCAGCACCAACTTGGACAGGATGAACACTGAAGCTTTCTTT
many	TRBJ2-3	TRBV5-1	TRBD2	CASSYSAGAGTDTQYF	TGCGCCAGCAGCTACTCGGCGGGAGCCGGCACAGATACGCAGTATTTT
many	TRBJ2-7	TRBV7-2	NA	CASSRLPSSYEQYF	TGTGCCAGCAGCCGGCTCCCTAGCTCCTACGAGCAGTACTTC
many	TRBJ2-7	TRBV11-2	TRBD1	CASSLFPWDREYEQYF	TGTGCCAGCAGCTTATTCCCTTGGGACAGGGAATACGAGCAGTACTTC
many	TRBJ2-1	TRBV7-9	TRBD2	CASSFGTSGSSYNEQFF	TGTGCCAGCAGTTTCGGGACTAGCGGGAGCTCCTACAATGAGCAGTTCTTC
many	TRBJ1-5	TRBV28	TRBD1	CASSLQTGGRQPQHF	TGTGCCAGCAGTTTACAAACAGGGGGCCGACAGCCCCAGCATTTT
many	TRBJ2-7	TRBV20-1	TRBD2	CSGVEVTSGRYADYEQYF	TGCAGTGGCGTAGAGGTCACTAGCGGGAGATACGCCGACTACGAGCAGTACTTC
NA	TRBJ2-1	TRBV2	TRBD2	CASSGTSGQYNEQFF	TGTGCCAGCAGCGGGACTAGCGGGCAATACAATGAGCAGTTCTTC
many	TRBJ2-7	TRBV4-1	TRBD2	CASGEREGYYEQYF	TGCGCCAGCGGCGAGCGGGAGGGGTACTACGAGCAGTACTTC
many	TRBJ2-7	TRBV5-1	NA	CASSAASPIYEQYF	TGCGCCAGCAGCGCGGCCTCCCCCATCTACGAGCAGTACTTC
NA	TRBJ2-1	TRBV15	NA	CATSRGGANEQFF	TGTGCCACCAGCAGGGGCGGTGCCAATGAGCAGTTCTTC
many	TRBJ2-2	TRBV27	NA	CASSLDYRYTGELFF	TGTGCCAGCAGCCTAGACTACCGGTACACCGGGGAGCTGTTTTTT
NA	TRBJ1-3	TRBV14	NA	CASSQVGGLRTGNTIYF	TGTGCCAGCAGCCAAGTGGGAGGACTAAGGACAGGAAACACCATATATTTT
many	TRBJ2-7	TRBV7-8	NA	CASSFDRPYEQYF	TGTGCCAGCAGCTTCGACAGACCCTACGAGCAGTACTTC
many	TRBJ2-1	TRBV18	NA	CASSPPGRSNEQFF	TGTGCCAGCTCACCACCGGGCAGATCAAATGAGCAGTTCTTC
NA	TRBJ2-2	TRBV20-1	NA	CSARDRGDTGELFF	TGCAGTGCTAGAGATCGCGGTGACACCGGGGAGCTGTTTTTT
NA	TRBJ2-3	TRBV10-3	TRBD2	CAIASGSADTQYF	TGTGCCATCGCTAGCGGGAGTGCAGATACGCAGTATTTT
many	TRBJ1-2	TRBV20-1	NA	CSASGPASGYTF	TGCAGTGCTAGTGGGCCAGCGAGTGGCTACACCTTC
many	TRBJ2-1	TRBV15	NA	CATSRDGGVDYNEQFF	TGTGCCACCAGCAGAGATGGGGGAGTGGACTACAATGAGCAGTTCTTC
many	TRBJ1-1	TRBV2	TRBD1	CASSGDRDPNTEAFF	TGTGCCAGCAGCGGGGACAGGGACCCGAACACTGAAGCTTTCTTT
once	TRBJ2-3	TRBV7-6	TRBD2	CASGESGIPTDTQYF	TGTGCCAGCGGAGAAAGCGGGATTCCCACAGATACGCAGTATTTT
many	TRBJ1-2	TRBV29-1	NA	CSVEGPRQSNYGYTF	TGCAGCGTTGAAGGTCCGAGACAGAGTAACTATGGCTACACCTTC
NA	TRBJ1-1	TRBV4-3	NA	CASTLHTSMNTEAFF	TGCGCCAGCACCCTCCACACCTCGATGAACACTGAAGCTTTCTTT
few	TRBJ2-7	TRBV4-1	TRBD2	CASSQVGLAGGHEQYF	TGCGCCAGCAGCCAAGTGGGACTAGCGGGAGGGCACGAGCAGTACTTC
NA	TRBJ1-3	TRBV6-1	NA	CASSDKPGVAIYF	TGTGCCAGCAGTGATAAACCGGGGGTCGCCATATATTTT
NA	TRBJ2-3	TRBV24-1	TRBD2	CATSPGEAGFTDTQYF	TGTGCCACCAGTCCGGGAGAAGCGGGGTTCACAGATACGCAGTATTTT
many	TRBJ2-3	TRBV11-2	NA	CASSFSPSFGTDTQYF	TGTGCCAGCAGCTTCTCCCCTAGCTTCGGTACAGATACGCAGTATTTT
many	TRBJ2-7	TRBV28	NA	CASRSSIYEQYF	TGTGCCAGCAGAAGCTCAATCTACGAGCAGTACTTC
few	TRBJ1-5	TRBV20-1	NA	CSAKTQTSYQPQHF	TGCAGTGCGAAGACGCAGACCAGCTATCAGCCCCAGCATTTT
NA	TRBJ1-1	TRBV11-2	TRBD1	CASSLGRTGRHLAFF	TGTGCCAGCAGCTTGGGTCGGACAGGCCGGCATTTAGCTTTCTTT
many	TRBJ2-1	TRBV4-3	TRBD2	CASSQYGTSGLNEQFF	TGCGCCAGCAGCCAGTACGGGACTAGCGGCCTCAATGAGCAGTTCTTC
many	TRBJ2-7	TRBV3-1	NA	CASSPSVGASYEQYF	TGTGCCAGCAGCCCCTCGGTCGGGGCGAGCTACGAGCAGTACTTC
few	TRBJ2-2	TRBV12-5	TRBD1	CASGLPGDSLNTGELFF	TGTGCTAGTGGTTTGCCCGGGGACAGTCTAAACACCGGGGAGCTGTTTTTT
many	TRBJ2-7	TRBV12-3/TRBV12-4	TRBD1	CASSFVRDSHYEQYF	TGTGCCAGCAGTTTTGTCCGGGACAGCCACTACGAGCAGTACTTC
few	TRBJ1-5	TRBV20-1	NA	CSARETLGGPRHF	TGCAGTGCTAGAGAGACCCTCGGTGGGCCCCGGCATTTT
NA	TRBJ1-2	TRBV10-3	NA	CAIKPTPEGGYTF	TGTGCCATCAAGCCGACGCCAGAGGGTGGCTACACCTTC
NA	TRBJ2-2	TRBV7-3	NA	CASSSSGSIKNTGELFF	TGTGCCAGCAGCTCATCGGGTAGTATTAAAAACACCGGGGAGCTGTTTTTT
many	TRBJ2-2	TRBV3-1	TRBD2	CASSRKLAHYTGELFF	TGTGCCAGCAGCCGAAAACTAGCGCATTACACCGGGGAGCTGTTTTTT
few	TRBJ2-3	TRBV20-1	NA	CSARDPGIGDTQYF	TGCAGTGCTAGAGATCCCGGGATAGGGGATACGCAGTATTTT
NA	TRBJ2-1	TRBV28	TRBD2	CASSLPGTSGRVKNEQFF	TGTGCCAGCAGCTTACCTGGGACTAGCGGGAGGGTAAAGAATGAGCAGTTCTTC
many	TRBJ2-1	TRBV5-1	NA	CASLDHNEQFF	TGCGCCAGCCTGGACCACAATGAGCAGTTCTTC
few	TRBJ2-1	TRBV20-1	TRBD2	CSARDLSGSSYNEQFF	TGCAGTGCTAGAGATTTGAGCGGGAGCTCCTACAATGAGCAGTTCTTC
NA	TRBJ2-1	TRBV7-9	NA	CASSLAVEGGNEQFF	TGTGCCAGCAGCTTAGCGGTGGAGGGTGGCAATGAGCAGTTCTTC
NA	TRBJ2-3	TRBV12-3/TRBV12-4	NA	CASTTGFEVADTQYF	TGTGCCAGCACCACCGGGTTCGAGGTGGCGGATACGCAGTATTTT
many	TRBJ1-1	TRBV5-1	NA	CASSLAGQRTEAFF	TGCGCCAGCAGCTTGGCCGGTCAGAGAACAGAAGCTTTCTTT
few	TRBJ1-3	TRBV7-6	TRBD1	CASSSRWDSSGNTIYF	TGTGCCAGCAGCTCACGCTGGGACAGCTCCGGAAACACCATATATTTT
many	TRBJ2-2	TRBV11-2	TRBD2	CASSQIAGGGTGELFF	TGTGCCAGCAGCCAAATAGCGGGAGGGGGCACCGGGGAGCTGTTTTTT
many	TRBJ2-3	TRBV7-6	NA	CASSTRGADTQYF	TGTGCCAGCAGCACCCGAGGGGCCGATACGCAGTATTTT
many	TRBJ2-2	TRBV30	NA	CAWMGSGELFF	TGTGCCTGGATGGGGTCCGGGGAGCTGTTTTTT
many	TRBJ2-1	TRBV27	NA	CASSTSDSDNEQFF	TGTGCCAGCAGTACCTCGGACTCAGACAATGAGCAGTTCTTC